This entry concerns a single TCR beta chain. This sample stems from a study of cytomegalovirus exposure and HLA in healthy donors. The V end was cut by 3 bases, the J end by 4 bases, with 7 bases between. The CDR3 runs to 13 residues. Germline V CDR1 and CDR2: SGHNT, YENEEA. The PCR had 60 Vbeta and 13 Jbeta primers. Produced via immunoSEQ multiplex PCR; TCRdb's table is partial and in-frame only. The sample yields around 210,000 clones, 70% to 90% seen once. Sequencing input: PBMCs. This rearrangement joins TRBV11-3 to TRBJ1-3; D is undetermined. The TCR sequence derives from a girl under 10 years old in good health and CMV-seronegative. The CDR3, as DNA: TGTGCCAGCAGCTTGTCCGGGGGAAACACCATATATTTT. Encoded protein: CASSLSGGNTIYF.